This T cell receptor (beta chain) was documented in a study of T-cell reconstitution after alpha-beta-depleted transplantation in children. The authors prepared the TCRbeta library with unique molecular identifiers. TCRdb recomputed calls from the PCR reads with MiXCR, one row per CDR3 protein. The sample records approximately 640,000 distinct CDR3 sequences, around a sixth being singletons. This clonotype has a count of ten or more. V was pared by 5 bases and J by 9 bases, with 10 bases between. The CDR3 is 12 residues long. The receptor comes from a human donor who donated a stem cell graft to a child with acute myeloid leukemia. Source: PBMCs from the stem cell graft donor, taken from the stem cell graft. This chain links TRBV12-3 or TRBV12-4 with TRBJ1-4; possibly TRBD1 for D (6 bases). The CDR3 DNA follows: TGTGCCAGCAGTCGGACAGCCCAAAAACTGTTTTTT. This codes for CASSRTAQKLFF.